These T cell receptor beta chains were read from a single sample in a study of OX40 agonist ivuxolimab in advanced cancers. Data came from immunoSEQ multiplex PCR; TCRdb stores just in-frame clones and leaves some out. The repertoire includes 70,000 to 75,000 clones, around 80% of them detected once, and around 5% sits in the top ten. Sequencing was performed on CD4+ or CD8+ T cells sorted from blood, taken in a trial of the OX40 agonist ivuxolimab. The receptors stem from an adult with an advanced solid tumor such as melanoma, head and neck, liver or kidney cancer. Both conserved end residues are part of each CDR3. Fields, in order: CDR3 DNA, CDR3 protein, D gene, J gene, V gene, clone size. D genes are given only for firm matches. Clone sizes are given selectively: once, few, many, or a class where the clone is expanded.

CDR3nt: TGTGCCAGCAGCTCCCACCCCGGACGGAGCTACGAGCAGTACTTC
CDR3aa: CASSSHPGRSYEQYF
d_gene: -
j_gene: TRBJ2-7
v_gene: TRBV5-8
abundance: -

CDR3nt: TGTGCCAGCAGCTTGACAGGGGTATCGGGCAATCAGCCCCAGCATTTT
CDR3aa: CASSLTGVSGNQPQHF
d_gene: TRBD1
j_gene: TRBJ1-5
v_gene: TRBV27
abundance: -

CDR3nt: TGTGCCAGCAGTTACAAGAGGGGGATCGGCTATGGCTACACCTTC
CDR3aa: CASSYKRGIGYGYTF
d_gene: -
j_gene: TRBJ1-2
v_gene: TRBV6-5
abundance: -

CDR3nt: TGTGCCAGTAGTATCCCGGGAGCCAAGCCATATTTT
CDR3aa: CASSIPGAKPYF
d_gene: -
j_gene: TRBJ1-3
v_gene: TRBV19
abundance: many

CDR3nt: TGTGCCAGTAGTATTGGATTTCGCTCCTACAATGAGCAGTTCTTC
CDR3aa: CASSIGFRSYNEQFF
d_gene: -
j_gene: TRBJ2-1
v_gene: TRBV19
abundance: -

CDR3nt: TGTGCCAGCAGTTTAAGGGGGGCGACTAACTATGGCTACACCTTC
CDR3aa: CASSLRGATNYGYTF
d_gene: -
j_gene: TRBJ1-2
v_gene: TRBV28
abundance: -

CDR3nt: TGCAGTGCCTTCCGGGAGGAGCAGTACTTC
CDR3aa: CSAFREEQYF
d_gene: -
j_gene: TRBJ2-7
v_gene: TRBV20-1
abundance: -

CDR3nt: TGTGCCAGCAGTGTTGGTAGAGGGACCTACGAGCAGTACTTC
CDR3aa: CASSVGRGTYEQYF
d_gene: -
j_gene: TRBJ2-7
v_gene: TRBV2
abundance: -

CDR3nt: TGCGCCAGCAGCCAAGAAGGAATTGCGGGGTCAGCCCAGCATTTT
CDR3aa: CASSQEGIAGSAQHF
d_gene: -
j_gene: TRBJ1-5
v_gene: TRBV4-1
abundance: -

CDR3nt: TGCGCCAGCAGCTTGGAGAAAGGAAACTACGAGCAGTACTTC
CDR3aa: CASSLEKGNYEQYF
d_gene: -
j_gene: TRBJ2-7
v_gene: TRBV5-1
abundance: -

CDR3nt: TGTGCCAGCAGGGACAACTCCTACGAGCAGTACTTC
CDR3aa: CASRDNSYEQYF
d_gene: -
j_gene: TRBJ2-7
v_gene: TRBV2
abundance: few

CDR3nt: TGTGCCAGCAGCTTGGCCCCGGGACAGGGGACCTACGAGCAGTACTTC
CDR3aa: CASSLAPGQGTYEQYF
d_gene: TRBD1
j_gene: TRBJ2-7
v_gene: TRBV5-6
abundance: -

CDR3nt: TGTGCCAGCAGCCCTCCTGTTCGAAGGGGGGAAATGAACACTGAAGCTTTCTTT
CDR3aa: CASSPPVRRGEMNTEAFF
d_gene: -
j_gene: TRBJ1-1
v_gene: TRBV13
abundance: -

CDR3nt: TGTGCCAGCAGTTTAACTTTTCCGGGGGCTTCTGGAAACACCATATATTTT
CDR3aa: CASSLTFPGASGNTIYF
d_gene: -
j_gene: TRBJ1-3
v_gene: TRBV27
abundance: -

CDR3nt: TGCGCCAGCAGTTTTTTTTTCAGGAGCGGGGGTAAAGAGACCCAGTACTTC
CDR3aa: CASSFFFRSGGKETQYF
d_gene: TRBD2
j_gene: TRBJ2-5
v_gene: TRBV5-1
abundance: once

CDR3nt: TGCAGCGTTCAACGGGGGTGGGATGAAAAACTGTTTTTT
CDR3aa: CSVQRGWDEKLFF
d_gene: -
j_gene: TRBJ1-4
v_gene: TRBV29-1
abundance: -

CDR3nt: TGTGCCAGCGGGAGGGCCTCCTACAATGAGCAGTTCTTC
CDR3aa: CASGRASYNEQFF
d_gene: TRBD2
j_gene: TRBJ2-1
v_gene: TRBV9
abundance: -

CDR3nt: TGTGCCAGCAGCGTAGGTGCGTCTGGGATGACACAAGAGACCCAGTACTTC
CDR3aa: CASSVGASGMTQETQYF
d_gene: -
j_gene: TRBJ2-5
v_gene: TRBV9
abundance: once

CDR3nt: TGCAGCGCGGGACAGGGGGCGAGCTCTGGAAACACCATATATTTT
CDR3aa: CSAGQGASSGNTIYF
d_gene: TRBD1
j_gene: TRBJ1-3
v_gene: TRBV29-1
abundance: -

CDR3nt: TGTGCCAGCAGTGCCTTCCAAGAGACCCAGTACTTC
CDR3aa: CASSAFQETQYF
d_gene: -
j_gene: TRBJ2-5
v_gene: TRBV6-5
abundance: -

CDR3nt: TGCAGCGCCACCGGACGTATGAACACTGAAGCTTTCTTT
CDR3aa: CSATGRMNTEAFF
d_gene: -
j_gene: TRBJ1-1
v_gene: TRBV29-1
abundance: -

CDR3nt: TGCGCCAGCAGCTTGGGGACCGCAACTAATGAAAAACTGTTTTTT
CDR3aa: CASSLGTATNEKLFF
d_gene: -
j_gene: TRBJ1-4
v_gene: TRBV5-1
abundance: -

CDR3nt: TGTGCCAGTAGGGGGTCTGGCCAAGAGACCCAGTACTTC
CDR3aa: CASRGSGQETQYF
d_gene: -
j_gene: TRBJ2-5
v_gene: TRBV19
abundance: medium-sized

CDR3nt: TGCGCCAGCAGCTTTGGGACAGGGAGAGGAGATACGCAGTATTTT
CDR3aa: CASSFGTGRGDTQYF
d_gene: TRBD1
j_gene: TRBJ2-3
v_gene: TRBV5-1
abundance: -

CDR3nt: TGTGCCAGCAGTCCCCTGGGGACAGGGTATGAGCAGTTCTTC
CDR3aa: CASSPLGTGYEQFF
d_gene: TRBD1
j_gene: TRBJ2-1
v_gene: TRBV27
abundance: -

CDR3nt: TGTGCCAGCAGCCCGGTGTCCTACAATGAGCAGTTCTTC
CDR3aa: CASSPVSYNEQFF
d_gene: -
j_gene: TRBJ2-1
v_gene: TRBV5-6
abundance: -

CDR3nt: TGTGCCAGCAGGGACAGGGGGAACACCGGGGAGCTGTTTTTT
CDR3aa: CASRDRGNTGELFF
d_gene: TRBD1
j_gene: TRBJ2-2
v_gene: TRBV5-5
abundance: -

CDR3nt: TGTGCCAGCAGCTTGATACCGGGACAGGGTTATTCACCCCTCCACTTT
CDR3aa: CASSLIPGQGYSPLHF
d_gene: TRBD1
j_gene: TRBJ1-6
v_gene: TRBV5-5
abundance: once

CDR3nt: TGTGCCAGCACCCCGAACGGAGCAAAAGAGACCCAGTACTTC
CDR3aa: CASTPNGAKETQYF
d_gene: -
j_gene: TRBJ2-5
v_gene: TRBV5-4
abundance: -

CDR3nt: TGTGCCAGTAGTATCAGGGGCAATCAGCCCCAGCATTTT
CDR3aa: CASSIRGNQPQHF
d_gene: -
j_gene: TRBJ1-5
v_gene: TRBV19
abundance: once

CDR3nt: TGCGCCAGCCGACAGCTTACAACTAATGAAAAACTGTTTTTT
CDR3aa: CASRQLTTNEKLFF
d_gene: -
j_gene: TRBJ1-4
v_gene: TRBV5-1
abundance: -

CDR3nt: TGTGCCAGCAGTGAAGGCGGTTTCAGAGACGAGCAGTACTTC
CDR3aa: CASSEGGFRDEQYF
d_gene: -
j_gene: TRBJ2-7
v_gene: TRBV2
abundance: few

CDR3nt: TGTGCCAGCTCACCACCGGCCCATAACAATGAGCAGTTCTTC
CDR3aa: CASSPPAHNNEQFF
d_gene: -
j_gene: TRBJ2-1
v_gene: TRBV18
abundance: -

CDR3nt: TGTGCCAGCAGCCAAGGGGGAACAGGGGGGCTCTATGGCTACACCTTC
CDR3aa: CASSQGGTGGLYGYTF
d_gene: TRBD1
j_gene: TRBJ1-2
v_gene: TRBV4-2
abundance: -

CDR3nt: TGTGCCAGTGGGGAGGCCTACGAGCAGTACTTC
CDR3aa: CASGEAYEQYF
d_gene: -
j_gene: TRBJ2-7
v_gene: TRBV2
abundance: -

CDR3nt: TGTGCCAGCAGCAAGAAGGGGACTAGCAATCAGCCCCAGCATTTT
CDR3aa: CASSKKGTSNQPQHF
d_gene: -
j_gene: TRBJ1-5
v_gene: TRBV11-2
abundance: few

CDR3nt: TGTGCCAGCAGCCAAATGGGGACTAGCGGGAGTAGGATAGGGGAGCTGTTTTTT
CDR3aa: CASSQMGTSGSRIGELFF
d_gene: TRBD2
j_gene: TRBJ2-2
v_gene: TRBV5-4
abundance: -

CDR3nt: TGTGCCAGTAGTATCAACCAGGGGGGCTACACCTTC
CDR3aa: CASSINQGGYTF
d_gene: -
j_gene: TRBJ1-2
v_gene: TRBV19
abundance: -

CDR3nt: TGTGCCAGCTCACCGGGAAGCCCTCCCCTCGCTAACTATGGCTACACCTTC
CDR3aa: CASSPGSPPLANYGYTF
d_gene: -
j_gene: TRBJ1-2
v_gene: TRBV18
abundance: -

CDR3nt: TGTGCCAGCAGCTCGAGCGGGAGCCACTACAATGAGCAGTTCTTC
CDR3aa: CASSSSGSHYNEQFF
d_gene: TRBD2
j_gene: TRBJ2-1
v_gene: TRBV7-2
abundance: -

CDR3nt: TGTGCCAGCAGTCCCTCTAGCGGGAGCTACAATGAGCAGTTCTTC
CDR3aa: CASSPSSGSYNEQFF
d_gene: TRBD2
j_gene: TRBJ2-1
v_gene: TRBV6-5
abundance: -